The sequence of this T cell receptor (beta chain) was determined in a study of blood T cells in healthy people across ages. In its sample, this clonotype was seen a few times. Its antigen is as yet unknown. A second PCR, run for roughly 7 to 12 cycles, used a sample-barcoded 5' primer plus a J-beta primer mix. TCRdb processed the 5' RACE reads anew with MiXCR; each CDR3 protein has one entry. The data show about a million distinct CDR3 sequences, roughly 50% seen once. Isolation recovered at least 7 million PBMCs from every sample. Study-wide results and limits: As naive T cell percentage varied, TCR beta diversity correlated strongly with it. Measured against age, TCR beta diversity per million T cells decreased in a roughly linear manner. The unknown donor CMV status may have confounded expanded clonotype changes.

The receptor was isolated from a man in his thirties or forties in good health. The specimen was blood.

The CDR3 sequence: CASSSPIKKETQYF. In nucleotides, the CDR3 is TGTGCCAGCAGTTCGCCAATCAAGAAAGAGACCCAGTACTTC. The V gene is TRBV27, the J gene TRBJ2-5, with D unclear. Trimming shortened V by 4 bases and J by 3 bases, and 12 bases separated the two germline ends. CDR3 size: 14 residues. CDR1 MNHEY and CDR2 SMNVEV come from the germline V gene (reference sequence).